Listed below are T cell receptor beta chains from one sample, sequenced in a study of cytomegalovirus exposure and HLA in healthy donors. Some clones are missing from TCRdb's copy, which holds only in-frame ones; the method was immunoSEQ multiplex PCR. This repertoire includes 45,000 to 55,000 clones. Sample: PBMCs. Receptor source: a woman aged 45-65 years in good health and CMV-seropositive. Each CDR3 is given with its conserved first and last residue. A D gene is named only where the DNA matches it firmly.

D gene: TRBD2
J gene: TRBJ2-2
V gene: TRBV7-2
CDR3 DNA: TGTGCCAGCCGCAGCAGCGGGGGGGCCGGGGAGCTGTTTTTT
CDR3 protein: CASRSSGGAGELFF

D gene: TRBD2
J gene: TRBJ2-3
V gene: TRBV15
CDR3 DNA: TGTGCCACCAGCAGAGGTTCTAGCGGGAGTTCAGATACGCAGTATTTT
CDR3 protein: CATSRGSSGSSDTQYF

D gene: TRBD1
J gene: TRBJ1-4
V gene: TRBV6-5
CDR3 DNA: TGTGCCAGCAGTTACAGGGGGCGCGGAGGTGAAAAACTGTTTTTT
CDR3 protein: CASSYRGRGGEKLFF

D gene: TRBD1
J gene: TRBJ1-1
V gene: TRBV11-2
CDR3 DNA: TGTGCCAGCAGCGCCCGGACAGGGGCGGGTGAAGCTTTCTTT
CDR3 protein: CASSARTGAGEAFF

D gene: TRBD1
J gene: TRBJ1-4
V gene: TRBV30
CDR3 DNA: TGTGCCTGGAGTGACCTCCGACAGGGTACTAATGAAAAACTGTTTTTT
CDR3 protein: CAWSDLRQGTNEKLFF

D gene: -
J gene: TRBJ2-7
V gene: TRBV29-1
CDR3 DNA: TGCAGCGCAGCACAGGGTATAGGCGAGCAGTACTTC
CDR3 protein: CSAAQGIGEQYF

D gene: -
J gene: TRBJ1-1
V gene: TRBV19
CDR3 DNA: TGTGCCAGTAGATCGCACAGGGACACTGAAGCTTTCTTT
CDR3 protein: CASRSHRDTEAFF

D gene: TRBD1
J gene: TRBJ2-7
V gene: TRBV19
CDR3 DNA: TGTGCCAGTTCTCCGGGACAGGGGATTGACGCCTACGAGCAGTACTTC
CDR3 protein: CASSPGQGIDAYEQYF

D gene: -
J gene: TRBJ1-1
V gene: TRBV2
CDR3 DNA: TGTGCCAGCAGACCCCACCAAACAGGTGGAATTGAAGCTTTCTTT
CDR3 protein: CASRPHQTGGIEAFF

D gene: TRBD1
J gene: TRBJ2-7
V gene: TRBV7-6
CDR3 DNA: TGTGCCAGCAGCCCTGGGACAGGGATCTCACTCGACGAGCAGTACTTC
CDR3 protein: CASSPGTGISLDEQYF

D gene: -
J gene: TRBJ1-1
V gene: TRBV5-1
CDR3 DNA: TGCGCCAGCAGCTTGGGACCGGACAACATGAACACTGAAGCTTTCTTT
CDR3 protein: CASSLGPDNMNTEAFF

D gene: TRBD2
J gene: TRBJ2-3
V gene: TRBV6-5
CDR3 DNA: TGTGCCAGCAGGCGGGGGGCTGTCGCAGATACGCAGTATTTT
CDR3 protein: CASRRGAVADTQYF

D gene: TRBD1
J gene: TRBJ1-6
V gene: TRBV30
CDR3 DNA: TGTGCCTGGAGTCAGGGGGCTCAATCACCCCTCCACTTT
CDR3 protein: CAWSQGAQSPLHF

D gene: -
J gene: TRBJ1-5
V gene: TRBV18
CDR3 DNA: TGTGCCAGCTCACCCCCTTCAGACTATAGCAATCAGCCCCAGCATTTT
CDR3 protein: CASSPPSDYSNQPQHF

D gene: TRBD1
J gene: TRBJ1-5
V gene: TRBV18
CDR3 DNA: TGTGCCAGCTCACCGGACAGGGGGCGGAATCAGCCCCAGCATTTT
CDR3 protein: CASSPDRGRNQPQHF

D gene: -
J gene: TRBJ2-7
V gene: TRBV2
CDR3 DNA: TGTGCCAGCAGCCCTTCCTACGAGCAGTACTTC
CDR3 protein: CASSPSYEQYF